Reported below is one T cell receptor (beta chain). The antigen remains unidentified. Germline CDR1 GTSNPN, CDR2 SVGIG (reference sequence). V gave up 1 base and J gave up 2 bases, with 14 bases separating them. CDR3 length equals 15 residues. These data originate in a study of PD-1 blockade in classical Hodgkin lymphoma. Study context: Treatment was intravenous nivolumab, 3 mg/kg every 2 weeks, until progression. Whole-study findings and limits: Why repertoires differed is undefined; disease activity or prior therapy possibly contributed. Diversity in CD4+ TCRs, unlike that measured in CD8+ TCRs, had risen significantly by C4D1. Relapsed/refractory patients reportedly had lower baseline diversity than newly diagnosed patients.

The assay was immunoSEQ multiplex PCR, and TCRdb's table has in-frame clones only and misses some. The table shows tens of thousands of clones, with approximately 90% occurring only once. Time point described: cycle 4 day 1 (C4D1), after more than five weeks of nivolumab. In every patient, relapse followed autologous stem cell transplantation, while exposure to brentuximab vedotin differed. This specimen consisted of peripheral blood mononuclear cells (PBMCs), obtained before the fourth cycle of nivolumab. This sequence was found in a human donor with classical Hodgkin lymphoma. The chain links TRBV30 to TRBJ1-2; unclear D gene. The CDR3 is CAWSAVRLVNYGYTF. The CDR3 DNA reads as TGTGCCTGGAGTGCCGTCCGACTGGTAAACTATGGCTACACCTTC.